Listed below are T cell receptor beta chains from one sample, sequenced in a study of T cells in localized non-small cell lung cancer. Repertoires were generated with immunoSEQ multiplex PCR, while TCRdb's copy carries only in-frame clones and drops some. The sample carries about 82,000 clones, less than 85% recorded once. Sequencing was performed on PBMCs, taken before any cancer treatment. The receptors were gathered from a man between 40 and 70 years old with stage II squamous cell lung carcinoma. Each CDR3 is given with its conserved first and last residue. The order of the fields is D gene, V gene, J gene, clone size, CDR3 protein, CDR3 DNA. D genes are given only for firm matches. Size values are once, few and many counts, or a class for expanded clones, and some rows have none.

d_gene: TRBD2; v_gene: TRBV2; j_gene: TRBJ2-7; abundance: few; CDR3aa: CASIASGGPGEQYF; CDR3nt: TGTGCCAGCATTGCTAGCGGAGGTCCTGGCGAGCAGTACTTC
d_gene: -; v_gene: TRBV2; j_gene: TRBJ1-2; abundance: -; CDR3aa: CASSEGGANYGYTF; CDR3nt: TGTGCCAGCAGTGAAGGGGGAGCTAACTATGGCTACACCTTC
d_gene: -; v_gene: TRBV10-3; j_gene: TRBJ1-1; abundance: -; CDR3aa: CAISEGQRNTEAFF; CDR3nt: TGTGCCATCAGTGAAGGTCAGAGGAACACTGAAGCTTTCTTT
d_gene: TRBD1; v_gene: TRBV19; j_gene: TRBJ1-1; abundance: few; CDR3aa: CASSFGTGHTEAFF; CDR3nt: TGTGCCAGTAGCTTTGGGACAGGGCACACTGAAGCTTTCTTT
d_gene: -; v_gene: TRBV19; j_gene: TRBJ2-2; abundance: -; CDR3aa: CASSPLGSTGELFF; CDR3nt: TGTGCCAGTAGCCCATTGGGATCTACCGGGGAGCTGTTTTTT
d_gene: -; v_gene: TRBV2; j_gene: TRBJ2-3; abundance: few; CDR3aa: CASSAGAFSTDTQYF; CDR3nt: TGTGCCAGCAGCGCCGGGGCCTTTAGCACAGATACGCAGTATTTT
d_gene: TRBD2; v_gene: TRBV5-1; j_gene: TRBJ2-2; abundance: -; CDR3aa: CASSFTSGGRNTGELFF; CDR3nt: TGCGCCAGCAGCTTCACTAGCGGGGGCCGGAACACCGGGGAGCTGTTTTTT
d_gene: -; v_gene: TRBV2; j_gene: TRBJ2-4; abundance: -; CDR3aa: CASRAGLAKNIQYF; CDR3nt: TGTGCCAGCAGGGCGGGATTAGCCAAAAACATTCAGTACTTC
d_gene: -; v_gene: TRBV7-9; j_gene: TRBJ1-1; abundance: once; CDR3aa: CASSVTGAGAEAFF; CDR3nt: TGTGCCAGCAGCGTGACGGGGGCAGGAGCTGAAGCTTTCTTT
d_gene: -; v_gene: TRBV28; j_gene: TRBJ2-7; abundance: -; CDR3aa: CATLSVEQYF; CDR3nt: TGTGCCACTCTCTCTGTCGAGCAGTACTTC
d_gene: -; v_gene: TRBV27; j_gene: TRBJ2-3; abundance: -; CDR3aa: CASSFGGAPLTDTQYF; CDR3nt: TGTGCCAGCAGTTTCGGCGGGGCGCCCCTCACAGATACGCAGTATTTT
d_gene: -; v_gene: TRBV6-5; j_gene: TRBJ2-2; abundance: -; CDR3aa: CASNGDLPGELFF; CDR3nt: TGTGCCAGCAATGGGGACCTTCCCGGGGAGCTGTTTTTT
d_gene: -; v_gene: TRBV18; j_gene: TRBJ1-6; abundance: -; CDR3aa: CASSPPNNSPLHF; CDR3nt: TGTGCCAGCTCACCACCGAATAATTCACCCCTCCACTTT
d_gene: TRBD1; v_gene: TRBV19; j_gene: TRBJ1-5; abundance: -; CDR3aa: CASTRQGSSNQPQHF; CDR3nt: TGTGCCAGTACCAGACAGGGATCTAGCAATCAGCCCCAGCATTTT
d_gene: TRBD1; v_gene: TRBV10-3; j_gene: TRBJ1-6; abundance: -; CDR3aa: CAISESSGTVNNSPLHF; CDR3nt: TGTGCCATCAGTGAGTCCTCCGGGACAGTAAATAATTCACCCCTCCACTTT
d_gene: -; v_gene: TRBV5-1; j_gene: TRBJ2-2; abundance: once; CDR3aa: CASRGGNTGELFF; CDR3nt: TGCGCCAGCAGAGGGGGGAACACCGGGGAGCTGTTTTTT
d_gene: -; v_gene: TRBV6-5; j_gene: TRBJ1-4; abundance: -; CDR3aa: CASSYSNTGPLFF; CDR3nt: TGTGCCAGCAGTTACTCGAATACCGGGCCTCTGTTTTTT
d_gene: -; v_gene: TRBV18; j_gene: TRBJ2-2; abundance: -; CDR3aa: CASSPPRPGATGELFF; CDR3nt: TGTGCCAGCTCACCACCGCGACCCGGCGCCACCGGGGAGCTGTTTTTT
d_gene: TRBD1; v_gene: TRBV13; j_gene: TRBJ1-1; abundance: -; CDR3aa: CASSLTGEGNTEAFF; CDR3nt: TGTGCCAGCAGCTTGACAGGGGAGGGGAACACTGAAGCTTTCTTT
d_gene: TRBD2; v_gene: TRBV6-1; j_gene: TRBJ2-3; abundance: -; CDR3aa: CASGKLAGDTDTQYF; CDR3nt: TGTGCCAGCGGTAAACTAGCGGGTGACACAGATACGCAGTATTTT
d_gene: -; v_gene: TRBV28; j_gene: TRBJ1-1; abundance: -; CDR3aa: CASSLHAGGTEAFF; CDR3nt: TGTGCCAGCAGTTTACACGCCGGGGGCACTGAAGCTTTCTTT
d_gene: -; v_gene: TRBV6-5; j_gene: TRBJ2-5; abundance: -; CDR3aa: CASSLSDSGTQYF; CDR3nt: TGTGCCAGCAGTTTATCGGACTCGGGGACCCAGTACTTC
d_gene: -; v_gene: TRBV7-6; j_gene: TRBJ2-5; abundance: -; CDR3aa: CASTVAGGNQETQYF; CDR3nt: TGTGCCAGCACCGTCGCTGGGGGAAACCAAGAGACCCAGTACTTC
d_gene: TRBD2; v_gene: TRBV5-1; j_gene: TRBJ2-3; abundance: few; CDR3aa: CASSLSGRAQGTQYF; CDR3nt: TGCGCCAGCAGCTTAAGCGGGAGGGCCCAGGGTACGCAGTATTTT
d_gene: -; v_gene: TRBV19; j_gene: TRBJ2-1; abundance: -; CDR3aa: CASALTRQRHNEQFF; CDR3nt: TGTGCCAGTGCCTTAACTAGACAGCGGCACAATGAGCAGTTCTTC
d_gene: -; v_gene: TRBV29-1; j_gene: TRBJ2-3; abundance: -; CDR3aa: CSVEEGSRGHFTDTQYF; CDR3nt: TGCAGCGTTGAAGAAGGTTCAAGGGGTCATTTCACAGATACGCAGTATTTT
d_gene: -; v_gene: TRBV11-2; j_gene: TRBJ2-7; abundance: few; CDR3aa: CASRLGRNSYEQYF; CDR3nt: TGTGCCAGCAGACTGGGACGGAACTCCTACGAGCAGTACTTC
d_gene: -; v_gene: TRBV15; j_gene: TRBJ2-1; abundance: few; CDR3aa: CATSRDYGSGYNEQFF; CDR3nt: TGTGCCACCAGCAGAGATTACGGGAGTGGTTACAATGAGCAGTTCTTC
d_gene: TRBD1; v_gene: TRBV15; j_gene: TRBJ2-3; abundance: -; CDR3aa: CATSSRTGGVADTQYF; CDR3nt: TGTGCCACCAGCAGCAGGACAGGGGGCGTCGCAGATACGCAGTATTTT
d_gene: TRBD2; v_gene: TRBV19; j_gene: TRBJ2-1; abundance: -; CDR3aa: CATLGGLGRNEQFF; CDR3nt: TGTGCCACCTTAGGGGGACTAGGGCGCAATGAGCAGTTCTTC
d_gene: -; v_gene: TRBV5-4; j_gene: TRBJ2-5; abundance: -; CDR3aa: CASSLGDVYQETQYF; CDR3nt: TGTGCCAGCAGCTTGGGGGACGTTTACCAAGAGACCCAGTACTTC
d_gene: TRBD2; v_gene: TRBV5-6; j_gene: TRBJ2-5; abundance: -; CDR3aa: CASSYRTRGGGRETQYF; CDR3nt: TGTGCCAGCAGCTACCGGACTCGCGGGGGGGGGCGGGAGACCCAGTACTTC
d_gene: -; v_gene: TRBV28; j_gene: TRBJ1-4; abundance: -; CDR3aa: CASSSASGGGEKLFF; CDR3nt: TGTGCCAGCAGCTCAGCGTCGGGGGGAGGTGAAAAACTGTTTTTT
d_gene: TRBD1; v_gene: TRBV6-4; j_gene: TRBJ1-2; abundance: -; CDR3aa: CASSDSLDRGQGYTF; CDR3nt: TGTGCCAGCAGTGACTCCTTGGACAGGGGGCAAGGCTACACCTTC
d_gene: -; v_gene: TRBV4-2; j_gene: TRBJ2-6; abundance: -; CDR3aa: CASSQGSTGANVLTF; CDR3nt: TGTGCCAGCAGCCAAGGAAGTACTGGGGCCAACGTCCTGACTTTC
d_gene: -; v_gene: TRBV19; j_gene: TRBJ2-5; abundance: -; CDR3aa: CASSALADQETQYF; CDR3nt: TGTGCCAGTAGTGCCTTAGCAGACCAAGAGACCCAGTACTTC
d_gene: -; v_gene: TRBV7-9; j_gene: TRBJ2-1; abundance: -; CDR3aa: CASSLGTSNEQFF; CDR3nt: TGTGCCAGCAGCTTGGGGACGAGCAATGAGCAGTTCTTC
d_gene: -; v_gene: TRBV5-5; j_gene: TRBJ2-7; abundance: -; CDR3aa: CASSRRAGGYEQYF; CDR3nt: TGTGCCAGCAGTCGGAGGGCAGGGGGGTACGAGCAGTACTTC
d_gene: -; v_gene: TRBV7-9; j_gene: TRBJ1-1; abundance: -; CDR3aa: CASSLGFVGIDRWNTEAFF; CDR3nt: TGTGCCAGCAGCTTAGGGTTCGTGGGTATTGACCGGTGGAACACTGAAGCTTTCTTT
d_gene: -; v_gene: TRBV18; j_gene: TRBJ2-7; abundance: -; CDR3aa: CASSPSDGREQYF; CDR3nt: TGTGCCAGCTCACCCTCCGACGGGCGGGAGCAGTACTTC
d_gene: TRBD1; v_gene: TRBV7-8; j_gene: TRBJ2-7; abundance: -; CDR3aa: CASSSLRGDRGLGEQYF; CDR3nt: TGTGCCAGCAGCTCGCTACGCGGGGACAGGGGGTTGGGTGAGCAGTACTTC
d_gene: TRBD2; v_gene: TRBV5-4; j_gene: TRBJ2-7; abundance: -; CDR3aa: CASSLAGGTYEQYF; CDR3nt: TGTGCCAGCAGCTTGGCGGGGGGAACCTACGAGCAGTACTTC
d_gene: -; v_gene: TRBV18; j_gene: TRBJ1-1; abundance: -; CDR3aa: CASHLGRNTEAFF; CDR3nt: TGTGCCAGCCACCTTGGGAGGAACACTGAAGCTTTCTTT
d_gene: TRBD1; v_gene: TRBV4-2; j_gene: TRBJ1-6; abundance: -; CDR3aa: CASSQGTGANSPLHF; CDR3nt: TGTGCCAGCAGCCAAGGGACAGGAGCTAATTCACCCCTCCACTTT
d_gene: -; v_gene: TRBV7-9; j_gene: TRBJ1-2; abundance: -; CDR3aa: CASSPYDGGGGYTF; CDR3nt: TGTGCCAGCAGTCCTTACGACGGGGGAGGCGGCTACACCTTC
d_gene: -; v_gene: TRBV5-8; j_gene: TRBJ2-7; abundance: -; CDR3aa: CASSPGTADLYEQYF; CDR3nt: TGTGCCAGCAGCCCCGGGACCGCGGATCTCTACGAGCAGTACTTC
d_gene: -; v_gene: TRBV2; j_gene: TRBJ2-7; abundance: many; CDR3aa: CASRPTTSYEQYF; CDR3nt: TGTGCCAGCAGACCGACTACGTCTTACGAGCAGTACTTC
d_gene: -; v_gene: TRBV6-6; j_gene: TRBJ1-5; abundance: few; CDR3aa: CASSPQGLDGQPQHF; CDR3nt: TGTGCCAGCAGTCCACAGGGATTAGACGGTCAGCCCCAGCATTTT
d_gene: -; v_gene: TRBV9; j_gene: TRBJ2-5; abundance: -; CDR3aa: CASSVGGAGTQYF; CDR3nt: TGTGCCAGCAGCGTTGGCGGCGCAGGGACCCAGTACTTC
d_gene: TRBD1; v_gene: TRBV7-9; j_gene: TRBJ1-2; abundance: -; CDR3aa: CASSLGTGNFYGYTF; CDR3nt: TGTGCCAGCAGCTTGGGGACAGGGAATTTCTATGGCTACACCTTC
d_gene: TRBD1; v_gene: TRBV6-6; j_gene: TRBJ1-4; abundance: -; CDR3aa: CASSYSGGKHEKLFF; CDR3nt: TGTGCCAGCAGTTACTCAGGGGGCAAGCACGAAAAACTGTTTTTT
d_gene: -; v_gene: TRBV5-6; j_gene: TRBJ2-6; abundance: -; CDR3aa: CASTQPYGAPGANVLTF; CDR3nt: TGTGCCAGCACCCAACCATACGGGGCCCCCGGGGCCAACGTCCTGACTTTC
d_gene: -; v_gene: TRBV15; j_gene: TRBJ1-5; abundance: -; CDR3aa: CATSRAPINQPQHF; CDR3nt: TGTGCCACCAGCAGAGCGCCTATCAATCAGCCCCAGCATTTT
d_gene: -; v_gene: TRBV27; j_gene: TRBJ1-1; abundance: -; CDR3aa: CASRTSGATPNTEAFF; CDR3nt: TGTGCCAGCAGGACCAGCGGGGCCACACCGAACACTGAAGCTTTCTTT
d_gene: -; v_gene: TRBV9; j_gene: TRBJ2-7; abundance: -; CDR3aa: CASSPSGIRREQYF; CDR3nt: TGTGCCAGCAGCCCGAGCGGTATCAGGAGAGAGCAGTACTTC
d_gene: TRBD1; v_gene: TRBV7-2; j_gene: TRBJ1-2; abundance: -; CDR3aa: CASSLGQGLRGYTF; CDR3nt: TGTGCCAGCAGCTTGGGACAGGGCCTCCGGGGCTACACCTTC
d_gene: -; v_gene: TRBV5-4; j_gene: TRBJ1-1; abundance: -; CDR3aa: CASSPFVQGGEAFF; CDR3nt: TGTGCCAGCAGCCCCTTCGTTCAGGGTGGTGAAGCTTTCTTT
d_gene: -; v_gene: TRBV19; j_gene: TRBJ2-1; abundance: -; CDR3aa: CASSLLFRGAGEQFF; CDR3nt: TGTGCCAGTAGCCTTCTATTCAGGGGGGCGGGAGAGCAGTTCTTC
d_gene: -; v_gene: TRBV7-9; j_gene: TRBJ1-1; abundance: -; CDR3aa: CASSPYRVVTEAFF; CDR3nt: TGTGCCAGCAGCCCATACAGGGTAGTCACTGAAGCTTTCTTT
d_gene: -; v_gene: TRBV4-1; j_gene: TRBJ2-5; abundance: few; CDR3aa: CASSQGLTETQYF; CDR3nt: TGCGCCAGCAGCCAAGGGTTAACTGAGACCCAGTACTTC